Below, 15 T cell receptor beta chains from the same sample are listed, as sequenced in a study of blood T cells in healthy people across ages (dated by TCRdb to the mid-2010s). The library relied on 5' RACE. Instrument on record: Illumina HiSeq 2500. The second PCR ran for roughly 7 to 12 cycles and used a J-beta primer mix along with a sample-barcoded 5' primer. The raw public data were reprocessed by TCRdb itself: fastp quality trimming at Q25, MiXCR clonotype calling, in-frame beta chains only. Each entry merges the rows of one CDR3 protein and shows their most common DNA and genes. The sample table shows 500,000 to 550,000 distinct CDR3 sequences, and approximately 25% are seen once. The ten largest clones capture around 10% of the sample. These data also featured in a second study, about T cells of mothers and their children.

Sequences were obtained from blood. These receptors were obtained from a boy between 10 and 17 years old in good health.

The CDR3 loop reads CASSLFGYQYQETQYF. CDR3 nucleotides: TGTGCCAGCAGCTTATTTGGCTACCAGTACCAAGAGACCCAGTACTTC. The chain recombines TRBV7-2 with TRBJ2-5; no clear D. The CDR3 runs to 16 residues. CDR1 is SGHTA and CDR2 is FQGNSA in the germline V gene. With 2 bases removed from V and 0 bases from J, the gap between germline ends came to 13 bases.

The chain employs TRBV11-2 and TRBJ2-5; D might be TRBD1 or TRBD2, each matching 5 bases. V was pared by 5 bases and J by 0 bases, with 13 bases between. The CDR3 runs to 15 residues. Germline-derived CDR1 and CDR2 are SGHAT and FQNNGV. The CDR3: CASSHRDGNQETQYF. The CDR3 coding sequence is TGTGCCAGCAGCCACCGGGACGGCAACCAAGAGACCCAGTACTTC.

The chain couples TRBV24-1 to TRBJ2-5, with D tentatively TRBD1 or TRBD2 (6 bases each). V gave up 2 bases and J gave up 7 bases, with 25 bases separating them. CDR1 and CDR2 (germline): KGHDR, SFDVKD. The length of the CDR3 is 18 residues. The CDR3 sequence: CATSDSRRGVYRTGTQYF. The CDR3 nucleotides are TGTGCCACCAGTGATTCCCGAAGGGGGGTCTACCGTACCGGGACCCAGTACTTC.

This clonotype has a handful of counts. The rearrangement links TRBV29-1 to TRBJ2-5; TRBD2 aligns across 8 bases. The CDR3 runs 12 residues. The V gene end was trimmed by 8 bases and the J gene end by 4 bases; junction bases not matched to a gene: 6. In germline, CDR1 is SQVTM, CDR2 ANQGSEA. CDR3 bases: TGCAGCTCCAAGCGGGAGTCAGAGACCCAGTACTTC. It encodes CSSKRESETQYF.

This chain joins TRBV7-9 and TRBJ2-5; 7 bases agree with TRBD2. The trim removed 8 bases at V and 4 bases at J, leaving 13 bases unmatched. The CDR3 contains 15 residues. Germline V lookup: CDR1 SEHNR, CDR2 FQNEAQ (reference sequence). CDR3 nucleotide sequence: TGTGCCAGCCTACTAGCGAGAGGTTTAGGAGAGACCCAGTACTTC. This translates into CASLLARGLGETQYF. The full variable domain, its missing parts supplied by reference TRBV7-9 and TRBJ2-5, is DTGVSQNPRHKITKRGQNVTFRCDPISEHNRLYWYRQTLGQGPEFLTYFQNEAQLEKSRLLSDRFSAERPKGSFSTLEIQRTEQGDSAMYLCASLLARGLGETQYFGPGTRLLVL.

This clonotype was counted a few times. J is TRBJ1-2 and V is TRBV4-2; 7 bases map to TRBD1. Unmatched junction bases numbered 6, after V lost 0 bases and J lost 5 bases. Per germline, CDR1 LGHNA and CDR2 YNFKEQ. The CDR3 contains 15 residues. CDR3 in DNA: TGTGCCAGCAGCCAAGATTGGCCAGGGGGATATGGCTACACCTTC. This gives the protein CASSQDWPGGYGYTF.

As regards this clonotype: One junction end disagrees with the germline gene, perhaps due to a read error. The rearrangement links TRBV5-1 to TRBJ2-1; D perhaps matches TRBD1 (6 bases). This CDR3 has 12 residues. The germline gives CDR1 SGHRS, CDR2 YFSETQ. The CDR3 nucleotides read TGCGCCAGCACGGTGGGGGCTGCTGAGCAGCTCTTC. Amino acids: CASTVGAAEQLF.

The chain links TRBV4-3 to TRBJ2-1, with D perhaps TRBD2 (7 bases). Germline CDR1 reads LGHNA; CDR2 reads YSLEER. Trimming cost V 0 bases and J 4 bases, with 13 bases left between them. The CDR3 runs 16 residues. CDR3 residues: CASSQEVRGAYNEQFF. In DNA, the CDR3 is TGCGCCAGCAGCCAAGAAGTTCGGGGGGCTTACAATGAGCAGTTCTTC.

The chain combines TRBV11-2 with TRBJ2-5, with 9 bases aligning to TRBD2. The CDR3 length is 15 residues. V gave up 4 bases and J gave up 3 bases; unmatched junction bases: 6. Germline CDR1 SGHAT, CDR2 FQNNGV. The CDR3: CASSSAASGEETQYF. As DNA, the CDR3 is TGTGCCAGCAGCTCCGCCGCTAGCGGGGAAGAGACCCAGTACTTC.

Many counts were recorded for this clonotype. V is TRBV27 and J is TRBJ2-7; weak D call: TRBD2 (5 bases). There are 13 residues in the CDR3. CDR1 MNHEY and CDR2 SMNVEV come from the germline V gene (reference sequence). V dropped 6 bases and J dropped 0 bases, with 9 bases sitting between them. DNA of the CDR3: TGTGCCAGCAGCCTGAGGGTCTCCTACGAGCAGTACTTC. Translating gives CASSLRVSYEQYF.

The chain uses TRBV6-2 or TRBV6-3 and TRBJ2-7, with D possibly being TRBD2 (5 bases). This CDR3 contains 14 residues. Germline CDR1 and CDR2: MNHEY and SVGEGT. Deletions cut 0 bases from V and 2 bases from J, with 8 bases between. The CDR3 sequence: CASSYSRVTYEQYF. In DNA form, the CDR3 reads TGTGCCAGCAGTTACTCGAGGGTTACCTACGAGCAGTACTTC.

This chain connects TRBV28 to TRBJ1-2, with 10 bases that match TRBD1. V lost 5 bases and J lost 4; bases outside the gene matches: 7. Germline assignment: CDR1 MDHEN and CDR2 SYDVKM. The CDR3 runs to 15 residues. The CDR3 DNA reads as TGTGCCAGCAGTCCCCTCGGGACAGGGGCCTATGGCTACACCTTC. Protein sequence: CASSPLGTGAYGYTF.

This clonotype appeared a few times. CDR3 region: CASSQVGQESYEQYF. DNA of the CDR3: TGCGCCAGCAGCCAAGTCGGTCAGGAGAGCTACGAGCAGTACTTC. J is TRBJ2-5 and V is TRBV4-3, with D unresolved. The end of the DNA is better explained by TRBJ2-7, so the J call may be wrong. The CDR3 spans 15 residues. In germline, CDR1 is LGHNA, CDR2 YSLEER.

This chain uses TRBV10-3 with TRBJ1-5; no clear D gene. V lost 2 bases and J 4 bases, leaving 9 bases between the germline ends. Looked up from germline, CDR1 is ENHRY and CDR2 is SYGVKD. CDR3 length: 14 amino acids. CDR3 sequence: CAISEDMGNQPQHF. The CDR3 DNA is TGTGCCATCAGTGAGGACATGGGAAATCAGCCCCAGCATTTT.

This chain joins TRBV20-1 and TRBJ2-1, with 9 bases aligning to TRBD2. J gave up 2 bases and V 5 bases, and 7 bases lay outside the gene matches. CDR1 and CDR2 (germline): DFQATT, SNEGSKA (reference sequence). This CDR3 has 15 residues. The CDR3 protein is CSAGRAGGTYNEQFF. CDR3 nucleotides: TGCAGTGCTGGAAGAGCGGGGGGAACCTACAATGAGCAGTTCTTC.